The TCR beta chain described here comes from a study of naive CD8 T cells in extremely preterm neonates. On the study more broadly: Reported adult age range differs: 25-50 years versus roughly 20-50 years. Overall study results and limits: Term neonates approximately 0.4%, young children around 0.03%, adults about 0.01%; preterm neonates shared 2.5% to 3.5%. Preterm CDR3s were shorter than older groups', with fewer N additions and less trimming.

Clones were read by immunoSEQ multiplex PCR, and TCRdb kept only the in-frame ones, dropping some. Among around 7,000 clones listed, 95% to 98% were seen once. Trimming removed 5 bases from V and 2 bases from J, with 13 bases in between. CDR3 size: 14 residues. Germline-derived CDR1 and CDR2 are SGHTA and FQGNSA. Concerning this clone: Its target is not known.

Sorted cells: live naive CD8+ T cells, CD45RA+CCR7+, Annexin V-negative. The chain uses TRBV7-2 and TRBJ2-7; maybe TRBD2 (5 bases). The source is a human donor in good health. Sequenced: naive CD8+ T cells from blood. In nucleotides, the CDR3 is TGTGCCAGCAGCCTCATCGCGGGCACCTACGAGCAGTACTTC. It codes for CASSLIAGTYEQYF.